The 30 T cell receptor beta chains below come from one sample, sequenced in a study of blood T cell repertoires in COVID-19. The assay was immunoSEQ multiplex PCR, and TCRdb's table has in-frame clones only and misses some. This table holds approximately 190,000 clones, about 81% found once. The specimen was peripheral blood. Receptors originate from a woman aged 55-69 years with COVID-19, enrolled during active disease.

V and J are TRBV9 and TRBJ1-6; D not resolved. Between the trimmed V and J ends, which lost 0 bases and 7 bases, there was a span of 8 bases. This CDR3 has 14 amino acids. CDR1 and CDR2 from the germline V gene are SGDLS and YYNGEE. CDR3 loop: CASSVGPLNSPLHF. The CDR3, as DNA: TGTGCCAGCAGCGTAGGGCCGTTGAATTCACCCCTCCACTTT. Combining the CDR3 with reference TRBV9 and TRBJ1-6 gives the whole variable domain DSGVTQTPKHLITATGQRVTLRCSPRSGDLSVYWYQQSLDQGLQFLIQYYNGEERAKGNILERFSAQQFPDLHSELNLSSLELGDSALYFCASSVGPLNSPLHFGNGTRLTVT.

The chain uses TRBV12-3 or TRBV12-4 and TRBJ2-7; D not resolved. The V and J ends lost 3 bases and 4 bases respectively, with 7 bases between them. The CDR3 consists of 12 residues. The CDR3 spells CASSFGRYEQYF. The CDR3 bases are TGTGCCAGCAGTTTTGGCCGATACGAGCAGTACTTC.

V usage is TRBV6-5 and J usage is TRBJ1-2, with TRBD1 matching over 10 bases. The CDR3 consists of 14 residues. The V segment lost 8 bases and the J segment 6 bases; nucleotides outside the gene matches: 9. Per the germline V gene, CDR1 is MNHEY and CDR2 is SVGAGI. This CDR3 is CASGRDRGTNGYTF. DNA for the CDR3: TGTGCCAGCGGCCGGGACAGGGGAACTAATGGCTACACCTTC.

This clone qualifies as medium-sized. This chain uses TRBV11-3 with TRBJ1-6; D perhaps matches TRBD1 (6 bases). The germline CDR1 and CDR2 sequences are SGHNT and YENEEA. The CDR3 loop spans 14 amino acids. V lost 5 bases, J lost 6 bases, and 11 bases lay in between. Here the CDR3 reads CASSHGQSNSPLHF. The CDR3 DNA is TGTGCCAGCAGCCATGGACAGTCTAATTCACCCCTCCACTTT.

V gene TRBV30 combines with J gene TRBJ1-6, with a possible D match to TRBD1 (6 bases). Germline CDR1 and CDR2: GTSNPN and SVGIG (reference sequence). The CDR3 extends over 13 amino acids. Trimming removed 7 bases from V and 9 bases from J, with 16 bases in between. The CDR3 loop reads CASNRVVGSPLHF. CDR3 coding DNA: TGTGCCTCGAACAGGGTTGTGGGTTCACCCCTCCACTTT.

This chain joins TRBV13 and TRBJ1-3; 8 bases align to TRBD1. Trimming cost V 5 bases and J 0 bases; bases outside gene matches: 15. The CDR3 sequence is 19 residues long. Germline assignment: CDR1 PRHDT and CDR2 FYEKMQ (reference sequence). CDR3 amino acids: CASSRPGTGPSNSGNTIYF. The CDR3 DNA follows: TGTGCCAGCAGCCGACCCGGGACAGGACCATCAAACTCTGGAAACACCATATATTTT.

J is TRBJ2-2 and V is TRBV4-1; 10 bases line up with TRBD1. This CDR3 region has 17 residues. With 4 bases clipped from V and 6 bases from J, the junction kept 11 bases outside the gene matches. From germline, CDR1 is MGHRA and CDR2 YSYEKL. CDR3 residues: CASSPRGDRGLPGELFF. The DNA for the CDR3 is TGCGCCAGCAGCCCGAGAGGGGACAGGGGACTTCCCGGGGAGCTGTTTTTT.

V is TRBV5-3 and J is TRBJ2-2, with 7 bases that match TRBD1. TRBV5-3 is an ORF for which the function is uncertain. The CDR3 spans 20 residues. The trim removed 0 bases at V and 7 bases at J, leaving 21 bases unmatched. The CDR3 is CARSLARSRRQGDFLGELFF. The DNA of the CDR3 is TGTGCCAGAAGCTTGGCTAGATCGAGAAGGCAGGGGGATTTCCTCGGGGAGCTGTTTTTT.

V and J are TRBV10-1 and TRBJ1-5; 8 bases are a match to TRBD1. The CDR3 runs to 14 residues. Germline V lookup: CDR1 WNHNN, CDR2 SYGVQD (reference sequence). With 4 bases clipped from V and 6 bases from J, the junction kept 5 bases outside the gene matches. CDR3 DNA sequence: TGCGCCAGCAGTGTGACAGGGGCCTGTCAGCCCCAGCATTTT. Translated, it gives CASSVTGACQPQHF.

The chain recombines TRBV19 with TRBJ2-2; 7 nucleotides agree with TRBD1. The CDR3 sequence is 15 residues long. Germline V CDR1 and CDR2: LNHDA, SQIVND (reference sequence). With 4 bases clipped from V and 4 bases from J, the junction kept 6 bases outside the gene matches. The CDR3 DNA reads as TGTGCCAGTAGTAGTACAGGGGTAGGCACCGGGGAGCTGTTTTTT. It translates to CASSSTGVGTGELFF.

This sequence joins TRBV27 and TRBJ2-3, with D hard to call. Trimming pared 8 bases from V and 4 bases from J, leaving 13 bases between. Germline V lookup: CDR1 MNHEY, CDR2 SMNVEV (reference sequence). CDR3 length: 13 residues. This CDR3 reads CASARRRSDTQYF. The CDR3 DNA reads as TGTGCCAGCGCCCGAAGGCGGTCAGATACGCAGTATTTT.

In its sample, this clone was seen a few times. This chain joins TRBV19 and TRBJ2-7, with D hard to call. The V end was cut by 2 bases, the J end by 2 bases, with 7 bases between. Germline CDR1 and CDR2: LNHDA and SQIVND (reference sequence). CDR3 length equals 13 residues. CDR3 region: CASSIRRAYEQYF. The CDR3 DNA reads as TGTGCCAGTAGTATAAGACGGGCCTACGAGCAGTACTTC.

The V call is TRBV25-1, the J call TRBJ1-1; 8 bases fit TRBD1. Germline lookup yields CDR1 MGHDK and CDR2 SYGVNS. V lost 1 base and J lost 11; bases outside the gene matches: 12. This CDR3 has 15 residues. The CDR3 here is CASSEFGTGRQSAFF. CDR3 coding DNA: TGTGCCAGCAGTGAATTTGGGACAGGACGCCAATCGGCTTTCTTT. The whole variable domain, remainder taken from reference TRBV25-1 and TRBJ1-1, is EADIYQTPRYLVIGTGKKITLECSQTMGHDKMYWYQQDPGMELHLIHYSYGVNSTEKGDLSSESTVSRIRTEHFPLTLESARPSHTSQYLCASSEFGTGRQSAFFGQGTRLTVV.

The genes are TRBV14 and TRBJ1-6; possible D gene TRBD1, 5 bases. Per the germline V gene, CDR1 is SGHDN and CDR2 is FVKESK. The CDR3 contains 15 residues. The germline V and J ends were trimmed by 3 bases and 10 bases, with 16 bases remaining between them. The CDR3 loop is CASSHGPGAFSPLHF. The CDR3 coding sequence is TGTGCCAGCAGCCATGGGCCTGGGGCCTTCTCACCCCTCCACTTT.

In nucleotides, the CDR3 is TGTGCCAGCAGCTTGGGAGGGGGCAGGGGGTACGAGCAGTACGTC. It is translated as CASSLGGGRGYEQYV. The rearrangement joins TRBV5-4 to TRBJ2-7; 7 bases align to TRBD1. The CDR3 is 15 residues long. CDR1 is SGHNT, CDR2 YYREEE, per germline (reference sequence). The ends lost 0 bases at V and 4 bases at J; junction bases unmatched: 7.

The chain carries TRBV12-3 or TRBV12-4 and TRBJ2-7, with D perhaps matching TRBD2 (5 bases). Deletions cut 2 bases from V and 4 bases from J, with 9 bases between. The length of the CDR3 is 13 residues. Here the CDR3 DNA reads TGTGCCAGCAGTTTAAGCGGCCGATACGAGCAGTACGTC. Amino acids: CASSLSGRYEQYV.

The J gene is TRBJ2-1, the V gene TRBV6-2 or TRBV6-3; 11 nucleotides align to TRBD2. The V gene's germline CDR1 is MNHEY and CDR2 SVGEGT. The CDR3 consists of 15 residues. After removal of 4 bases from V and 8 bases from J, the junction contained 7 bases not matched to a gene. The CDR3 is CASSFVLAGGDEQFF. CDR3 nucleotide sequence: TGTGCCAGCAGTTTTGTTCTAGCGGGGGGCGATGAGCAGTTCTTC.

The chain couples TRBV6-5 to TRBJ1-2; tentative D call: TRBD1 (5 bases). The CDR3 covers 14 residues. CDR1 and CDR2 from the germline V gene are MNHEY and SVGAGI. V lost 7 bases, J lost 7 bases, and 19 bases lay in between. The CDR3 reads CASTQGGTEGGYTF. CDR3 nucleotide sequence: TGTGCCAGCACCCAGGGCGGGACGGAAGGTGGCTACACCTTC.

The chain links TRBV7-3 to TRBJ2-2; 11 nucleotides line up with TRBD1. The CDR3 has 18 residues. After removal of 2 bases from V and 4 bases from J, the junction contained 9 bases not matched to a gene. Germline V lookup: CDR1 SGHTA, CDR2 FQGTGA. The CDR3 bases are TGTGCCAGCAGCTTAGCACCGCCCGGGACAGGGGGCACCGGGGAGCTGTTTTTT. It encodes CASSLAPPGTGGTGELFF.

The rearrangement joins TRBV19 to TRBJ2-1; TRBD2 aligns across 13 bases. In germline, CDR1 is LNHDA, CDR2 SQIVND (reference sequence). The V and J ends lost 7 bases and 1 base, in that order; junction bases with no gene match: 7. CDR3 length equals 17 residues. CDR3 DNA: TGTGCCAGTATCGGGACTAGCGGGACTCGTTCCTACAATGAGCAGTTCTTC. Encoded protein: CASIGTSGTRSYNEQFF.

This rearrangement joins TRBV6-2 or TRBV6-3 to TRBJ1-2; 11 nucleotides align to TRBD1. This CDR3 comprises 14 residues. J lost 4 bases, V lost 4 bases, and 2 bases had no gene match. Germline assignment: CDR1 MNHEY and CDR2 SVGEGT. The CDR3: CASSFGTGGYGYTF. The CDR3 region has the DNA TGTGCCAGCAGTTTCGGGACAGGGGGCTATGGCTACACCTTC.

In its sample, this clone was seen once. The CDR3 DNA reads TGTGCCACCAGCACCCGGCGGGGGACCCCCGGATACACTGAAGCTTTCTTT. Its protein is CATSTRRGTPGYTEAFF. The chain joins TRBV15 to TRBJ1-1, with a weak D call TRBD1 (5 bases). Trimming removed 4 bases at V and 3 bases at J, with 21 bases between. The CDR3 runs 17 residues. Germline V gene data show CDR1 as LNHNV and CDR2 as YYDKDF (reference sequence).

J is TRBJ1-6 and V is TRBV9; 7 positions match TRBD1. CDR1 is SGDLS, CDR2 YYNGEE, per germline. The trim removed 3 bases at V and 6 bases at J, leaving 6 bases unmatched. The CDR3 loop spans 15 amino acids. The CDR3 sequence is CASSAGQSLNSPLHF. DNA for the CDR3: TGTGCCAGCAGCGCGGGACAGTCGCTTAATTCACCCCTCCACTTT.

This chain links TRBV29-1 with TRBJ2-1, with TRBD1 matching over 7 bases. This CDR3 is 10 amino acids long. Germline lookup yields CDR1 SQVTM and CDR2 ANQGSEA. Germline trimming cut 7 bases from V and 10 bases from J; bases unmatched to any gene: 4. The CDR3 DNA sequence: TGCAGCGGGGGACAGAGAGAGCAGTTCTTC. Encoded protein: CSGGQREQFF.

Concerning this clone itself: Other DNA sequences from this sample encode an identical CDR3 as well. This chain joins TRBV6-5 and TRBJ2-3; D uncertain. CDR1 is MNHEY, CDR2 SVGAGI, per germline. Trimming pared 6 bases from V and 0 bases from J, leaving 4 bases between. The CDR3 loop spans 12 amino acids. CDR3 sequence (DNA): TGTGCCAGCAGGGCTAGCACAGATACGCAGTATTTT. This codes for CASRASTDTQYF.

CDR3 DNA: TGTGCCAGCAGCCCGGGGACTAGCGGGAACAATGAGCAGTTCTTC. It codes for CASSPGTSGNNEQFF. The J gene is TRBJ2-1, the V gene TRBV7-2, with 13 nucleotides matching TRBD2. The CDR3 has 15 amino acids. Losses at the gene ends were 5 bases for V and 5 bases for J; bases not matched to a gene: 3. Per germline, CDR1 SGHTA and CDR2 FQGNSA.

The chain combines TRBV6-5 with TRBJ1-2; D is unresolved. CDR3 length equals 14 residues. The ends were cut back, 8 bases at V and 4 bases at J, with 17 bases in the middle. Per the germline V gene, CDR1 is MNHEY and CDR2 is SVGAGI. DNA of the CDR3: TGTGCCAGCCGGAATTGGGCATTGGGCTATGGCTACACCTTC. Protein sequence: CASRNWALGYGYTF.

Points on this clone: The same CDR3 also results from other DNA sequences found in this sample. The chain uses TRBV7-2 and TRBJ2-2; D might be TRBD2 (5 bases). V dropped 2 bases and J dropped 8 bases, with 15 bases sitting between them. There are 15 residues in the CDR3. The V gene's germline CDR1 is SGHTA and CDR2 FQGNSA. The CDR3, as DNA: TGTGCCAGCAGCTTACCGGGCGGGCCGGGAGGGGAGCTGTTTTTT. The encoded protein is CASSLPGGPGGELFF.

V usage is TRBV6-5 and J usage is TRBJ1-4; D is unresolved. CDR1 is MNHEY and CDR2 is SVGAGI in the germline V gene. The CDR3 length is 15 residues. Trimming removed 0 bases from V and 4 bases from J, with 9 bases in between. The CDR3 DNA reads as TGTGCCAGCAGTTACTCGGGCGGGGATAATGAAAAACTGTTTTTT. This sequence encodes CASSYSGGDNEKLFF.

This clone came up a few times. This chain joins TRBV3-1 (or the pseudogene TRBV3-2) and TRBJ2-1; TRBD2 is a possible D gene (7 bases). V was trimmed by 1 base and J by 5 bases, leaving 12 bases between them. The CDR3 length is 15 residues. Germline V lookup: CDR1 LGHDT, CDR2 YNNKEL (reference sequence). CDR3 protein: CASSQVRGGDNEQFF. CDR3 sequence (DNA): TGTGCCAGCAGCCAAGTACGAGGGGGGGACAATGAGCAGTTCTTC.